The entry below gives a single T cell receptor (beta chain) sequence along with its context. This clonotype occurred many times. The clone's antigen remains unknown. Per-base qualities were not stored, and no clone one base away is much larger. The data stem from a study of neurological immune-mediated disorders (dated by TCRdb to between 2018 and 2021). Turning to the overall study: Among the roughly 35 multiple sclerosis patients, relapsing-remitting MS accounted for some 30 and secondary progressive MS accounted for 3. Using UMI-based sequencing, the study compared peripheral blood TCR-beta repertoires from patients with HTLV-I-associated myelopathy (HAM/TSP), patients with multiple sclerosis, and healthy controls. Longitudinal samples, technical triplicates and paired sorted CD4+ and CD8+ T-cell subsets, alongside PBMC samples, were included among the 106 TCR-beta libraries. The cohort was made up of around 70 subjects, consisting of 14 HAM/TSP patients, about 35 multiple sclerosis patients and 20 healthy controls.

For the unsorted PBMC libraries, 2 million PBMCs were stored in RNAlater at -80 degrees C until RNA extraction and were used to generate the libraries. Multiple sclerosis patients were enrolled in a US clinical protocol under which disease progression was evaluated by magnetic resonance imaging. PBMCs were separated from peripheral blood using Ficoll-Hypaque density gradient centrifugation and then cryopreserved in liquid nitrogen. The trim is 2 bases for V and 6 bases for J, with a gap of 7 bases between the germline ends. From its cysteine to its phenylalanine, the CDR3 spans 13 amino acids. The sequence is cut down to CDR3 DNA, 39 bases in frame from base 1. Sequences SGHTA (CDR1) and FQGNSA (CDR2) are obtained from the germline V gene. cDNA was synthesized by template-switch 5'RACE using a primer carrying a 10-nucleotide random unique molecular identifier by which each TCR transcript was tagged. Each sequencing run produced over 170 million TCR-beta sequences covering 15-18 subjects. The RNeasy kit was used to extract total RNA. The KAPA Real-time Library Amplification kit was used to amplify TCR-beta VDJ regions with primers for the TCR constant region and the 5'RACE anchor. A first PCR added sample indexes and Illumina adaptors, and a second PCR then raised library yield. After Ampure bead purification, the roughly 650 bp TCR product was size-selected on a 2% E-gel SizeSelection system. Library quality was checked on a Bioanalyzer, concentration was measured with Qubit, and libraries were quantified with the Kapa Library Quantification kit before pooling. Paired-end 2 x 150 bp sequencing of the libraries was performed on an Illumina HiSeq 2500. To increase sequence diversity, about 25-31% phiX was spiked into each library pool. On the authors' methods: The UMI-based MiGEC pipeline processed quality-filtered reads and removed over 75% of raw TCR sequences during error correction. VDJ genes were aligned to IMGT germline references, and each clonotype was defined by a unique CDR3 amino acid sequence together with V-J genes. VDJtools evaluated clonal expansion, Shannon diversity and CDR3 relatedness (CalcPairwiseDistances, ClusterSamples); CLCbio workbench built phylogenetic trees. Using coefficient-of-variation modelling across technical triplicates, the study counted a clone as expanded if it had at least 8 unique UMIs. Starting from the raw public reads, TCRdb applied fastp trimming at Q25, assembled clones with MiXCR and retained in-frame beta chains. Each record represents a unique CDR3 protein, reported with the most common genes and DNA among its rows. The authors' filters were not applied to this entry. Recorded for this sample are some 86,000 distinct CDR3 sequences; 2.6% of them occurred a single time. The top ten clonotypes cover roughly 1.2% of the sample.

The paper as a whole reports these results and caveats: TCR clonal expansion was highest in HAM/TSP patients and lowest in MS patients, with MS patients falling below even healthy controls. In phylogenetic analysis, the repertoires of 18 of 34 MS patients grouped into a cluster of related CDR3 sequences, which suggests a possible signature at the repertoire level. No identical CDR3 amino acid sequences were shared among expanded clones across subjects, suggesting private TCR-beta repertoires in all groups. The MS cluster showed no association with clinical or MRI features, and the authors stated that larger cohorts are needed.

The chain joins TRBV7-2 to TRBJ2-2; the D region possibly corresponds to TRBD2 (5 bases align). The source of this sequence is a woman aged 30 to 39 with multiple sclerosis. The sequenced sample was PBMCs. Here is the DNA: TGTGCCAGCAGCTTACTGGGAGCCGGGGAGCTGTTTTTT. It translates to CASSLLGAGELFF.